One and the same sample provided the 26 T cell receptor beta chains below, sequenced in a study of regulatory T cells in long-lasting Graves disease. iRepertoire HTBI primers and Arm-PCR of CDR3 regions built TCR beta libraries. TCRdb reprocessed the multiplex PCR reads via MiXCR and lists one record per CDR3 protein. The table records 520,000 or so distinct CDR3 sequences, about 12% of them present only once. As for time point: newly diagnosed GD, antithyroid drugs for less than 3 months. The TCR library used RNA extracted from PBMCs. The same sample was also studied in work on T cells in Graves' hyperthyroidism and ophthalmopathy.

Source: peripheral blood mononuclear cells (PBMCs), taken at new diagnosis, from a patient treated with antithyroid drugs. The receptors here all came from a woman in her 30s with Graves disease.

This clonotype was observed at least ten times. The chain employs TRBV28 and TRBJ2-7; 9 bases line up with TRBD1. The CDR3 contains 18 residues. In germline, CDR1 is MDHEN, CDR2 SYDVKM. J gave up 2 bases and V 4 bases, and 15 bases lay outside the gene matches. The CDR3 loop is CASSYVRDRVSFTYEQYF. In nucleotides, the CDR3 is TGTGCCAGCAGTTACGTCCGGGACAGGGTCAGCTTTACCTACGAGCAGTACTTC.

There are many counts of this clonotype. The V and J genes are TRBV6-5 and TRBJ1-2; tentatively, D is TRBD1 (5 bases). Trimming cost V 4 bases and J 5 bases, with 14 bases left between them. This CDR3 is built from 14 residues. Germline assignment: CDR1 MNHEY and CDR2 SVGAGI. CDR3 sequence reads: CASSFERGWYGYTF. The CDR3 nucleotides are TGTGCCAGCAGTTTCGAAAGGGGTTGGTATGGCTACACCTTC.

In its sample, this clonotype was seen once. This clone may be a read error of a much larger clone one base away. This CDR3 is missing its conserved last phenylalanine or tryptophan, likely due to a read error. The rearrangement uses TRBV15 and TRBJ2-5; D possibly corresponds to TRBD2 (6 bases). Germline V gene lookup returns CDR1 LNHNV and CDR2 YYDKDF (reference sequence). Trimming removed 5 bases at V and 0 bases at J, with 10 bases between. This CDR3 is built from 14 residues. The chain's CDR3 is CATSRRGNQETQYS. Here the CDR3 DNA reads TGTGCCACCAGCCGGAGGGGAAACCAAGAGACCCAGTACTCC.

This clonotype was observed a few times. This chain connects TRBV5-1 to TRBJ2-7; no clear D. From germline, CDR1 is SGHRS and CDR2 YFSETQ. This CDR3 has 15 amino acids. V was pared by 3 bases and J by 0 bases, with 13 bases between. The CDR3 loop reads CASSSQAGTSYEQYF. CDR3 nucleotides: TGCGCCAGCAGCTCCCAAGCAGGAACCTCCTACGAGCAGTACTTC.

Comment on this clonotype: A much larger clone sits a single nucleotide away, making a read error possible. The chain employs TRBV2 and TRBJ2-5; unclear D gene. Trimming left V 7 bases short and J 1 base short, with 19 bases between. Germline V gene data show CDR1 as SNHLY and CDR2 as FYNNEI. This CDR3 is built from 16 residues. The CDR3 loop is CASNDGTHNSQETQYF. CDR3 bases: TGTGCCAGCAACGACGGAACGCACAATAGCCAAGAGACCCAGTACTTC.

Concerning this clonotype itself: One end of the junction varies from germline; a read error may be responsible. The rearrangement uses TRBV7-2 and TRBJ2-7; 9 bases agree with TRBD2. The length of the CDR3 is 17 residues. Germline V gene data show CDR1 as SGHTA and CDR2 as FQGNSA. CDR3 DNA sequence: TGCGCCAGCAGCCTGGTCAATAGCGGGAGCCGCTACAATGAGCAGTACTTC. It specifies CASSLVNSGSRYNEQYF.

This clonotype was observed at least ten times. The V gene is TRBV24-1, the J gene TRBJ2-3; D may be TRBD1 or TRBD2 (6 bases each). Looked up from germline, CDR1 is KGHDR and CDR2 is SFDVKD. The germline V and J ends were trimmed by 9 bases and 3 bases, with 9 bases remaining between them. The CDR3 length is 12 residues. As DNA, the CDR3 is TGTGCCACCGGGGGGCCAACAGATACGCAGTATTTT. Translated: CATGGPTDTQYF.

This clonotype was seen a few times. At one boundary the junction diverges from the germline segment, which might be a read error. V is TRBV29-1 and J is TRBJ2-7; D uncertain. The CDR3 is made up of 13 amino acids. Per germline, CDR1 SQVTM and CDR2 ANQGSEA. The CDR3 loop reads CSVKRTVEYEQCF. CDR3 DNA: TGCAGCGTCAAACGGACGGTGGAGTACGAGCAGTGCTTC.

This clonotype was observed at least ten times. The chain carries TRBV2 and TRBJ2-5; 7 bases agree with TRBD1. V lost 8 bases to trimming and J lost 4 bases; unmatched junction nucleotides: 7. The CDR3 has 13 residues. Germline V lookup: CDR1 SNHLY, CDR2 FYNNEI. This CDR3 reads CASGTESRETQYF. The DNA for the CDR3 is TGTGCCAGCGGGACAGAAAGTCGAGAGACCCAGTACTTC.

This clonotype has ten or more counts. The chain couples TRBV11-2 to TRBJ2-3; D is undetermined. This CDR3 is 16 amino acids long. Germline V gene sequence: CDR1 SGHAT, CDR2 FQNNGV. V lost 2 bases to trimming and J lost 0 bases, with 12 bases between them. The CDR3 protein is CASSLTRTSSTDTQYF. As DNA, the CDR3 is TGTGCCAGCAGCTTAACTCGGACGTCTAGCACAGATACGCAGTATTTT.

V gene TRBV4-1 combines with J gene TRBJ2-3; tentative D call: TRBD2 (6 bases). V was trimmed by 6 bases and J by 5 bases, leaving 15 bases between them. CDR1 is MGHRA and CDR2 is YSYEKL in the germline V gene. The CDR3 spans 14 residues. The CDR3 reads CASSEGRWGDTQYF. The CDR3 DNA sequence: TGCGCCAGCAGTGAGGGGAGGTGGGGAGATACGCAGTATTTT.

Notes on this clonotype: A far larger clone is only one base removed, so a read error is likely. This CDR3 is CASSALYNEQYF. CDR3 in DNA: TGTGCCAGCTCAGCACTGTACAATGAGCAGTACTTC. This chain links TRBV18 with TRBJ2-4, with unresolved D. Trimming removed 5 bases from V and 13 bases from J, with 15 bases in between. Germline V gives CDR1 KGHSH, CDR2 LQKENI. The CDR3 is 12 amino acids.

In this sample, this clonotype turned up many times. The rearrangement uses TRBV6-1 and TRBJ1-5, with a possible D match to TRBD1 (6 bases). The CDR3 has 14 amino acids. Trimming cost V 1 base and J 5 bases, with 9 bases left between them. The germline V gene encodes CDR1 MNHNS and CDR2 SASEGT. The CDR3: CASSEGGGDQPQHF. In DNA form, the CDR3 reads TGTGCCAGCAGTGAAGGGGGGGGCGATCAGCCCCAGCATTTT.

CDR3 sequence (DNA): TGTGCCAGCAGCGCAAGACTAGCGGGGGGTGGATACAATGAGCAGTTCTTC. Translating it yields CASSARLAGGGYNEQFF. V is TRBV7-2 and J is TRBJ2-1; 13 bases fit TRBD2. CDR1 is SGHTA and CDR2 is FQGNSA in the germline V gene. The CDR3 sequence is 17 residues long. V lost 5 bases to trimming and J lost 4 bases; unmatched junction nucleotides: 8.

The rearrangement uses TRBV27 and TRBJ1-6; TRBD1 might be the D (5 bases). V shed 0 bases and J shed 4 bases, with 7 bases lying between them. CDR3 size: 15 residues. Germline V lookup: CDR1 MNHEY, CDR2 SMNVEV (reference sequence). CDR3 sequence: CASSLSKGYNSPLHF. CDR3 sequence (DNA): TGTGCCAGCAGTTTATCGAAGGGGTATAATTCACCCCTCCACTTT.

This clonotype was found many times. The J gene is TRBJ2-7, the V gene TRBV7-3; D not certain. The V and J ends lost 3 bases and 2 bases respectively, with 14 bases between them. The CDR3 sequence is 15 residues long. From germline, CDR1 is SGHTA and CDR2 FQGTGA. CDR3 sequence reads: CASSFGVGRTYEQYF. The CDR3 bases are TGTGCCAGCAGCTTCGGAGTTGGGCGGACCTACGAGCAGTACTTC.

Comment on this clonotype: Being one base from a much bigger clone, this may be a read error. The final CDR3 position lacks the conserved phenylalanine or tryptophan, pointing to a likely read error. This chain links TRBV6-1 with TRBJ1-2; D unresolved. The CDR3 is 13 amino acids. V lost 4 bases and J 2 bases, leaving 8 bases between the germline ends. The germline CDR1 and CDR2 sequences are MNHNS and SASEGT. The CDR3, as DNA: TGTGCCAGCAGTGTGTCCCAGAACTATGGCTACACCTCC. It translates to CASSVSQNYGYTS.

Many counts were recorded for this clonotype. This chain joins TRBV28 and TRBJ1-5, with D possibly TRBD1 on 6 matching bases. The CDR3 runs to 14 residues. Germline V gene lookup returns CDR1 MDHEN and CDR2 SYDVKM. Trimming removed 8 bases at V and 1 base at J, with 12 bases between. This chain's CDR3 is CASVGGSSNQPQHF. As DNA, the CDR3 is TGTGCCAGCGTAGGGGGTTCGAGCAATCAGCCCCAGCATTTT. The whole variable domain, filled in from reference TRBV28 and TRBJ1-5, reads DVKVTQSSRYLVKRTGEKVFLECVQDMDHENMFWYRQDPGLGLRLIYFSYDVKMKEKGDIPEGYSVSREKKERFSLILESASTNQTSMYLCASVGGSSNQPQHFGDGTRLSIL.

In this sample, this clonotype turned up many times. The rearrangement uses TRBV20-1 and TRBJ2-4, with 10 positions matching TRBD1. The CDR3 totals 14 residues. Germline V CDR1 and CDR2: DFQATT, SNEGSKA (reference sequence). With 2 bases clipped from V and 8 bases from J, the junction kept 6 bases outside the gene matches. The CDR3 nucleotides read TGCAGTGCTAGACTCCGGGACAGGGGAGACATTCAGTACTTC. Amino acids: CSARLRDRGDIQYF.

This clonotype was counted between two and nine times. The chain has TRBV28 and TRBJ2-5; D ambiguous. Trimming stripped 3 bases from V and 5 bases from J, with 13 bases between. This CDR3 spans 14 amino acids. The germline CDR1 and CDR2 sequences are MDHEN and SYDVKM. DNA of the CDR3: TGTGCCAGCAGTTTGTCATACGAGGCCGAGACCCAGTACTTC. This translates into CASSLSYEAETQYF.

This clonotype was seen ten or more times. This sequence joins TRBV5-6 and TRBJ2-3; maybe TRBD1 (6 bases). The CDR3 runs 12 residues. Germline CDR1 and CDR2: SGHDT and YYEEEE. Trimming cost V 8 bases and J 1 base, with 8 bases left between them. This CDR3 is CASRQGTDTQYF. The DNA for the CDR3 is TGTGCCAGTCGACAGGGCACAGATACGCAGTATTTT.

The DNA for the CDR3 is TGTGCCAGCTCACCGGACGTCTACGAGCAGTACTTC. Translation gives CASSPDVYEQYF. This rearrangement joins TRBV18 to TRBJ2-7; D is ambiguous. This CDR3 has 12 amino acids. The germline V gene has CDR1 KGHSH and CDR2 LQKENI. V was shortened by 3 bases and J by 3 bases, with 6 bases between the two germline ends.

This clonotype was seen ten or more times. The chain has TRBV11-2 and TRBJ2-7; 11 bases agree with TRBD2. The germline CDR1 and CDR2 sequences are SGHAT and FQNNGV. This CDR3 has 15 residues. With 5 bases clipped from V and 7 bases from J, the junction kept 10 bases outside the gene matches. This chain's CDR3 is CASSPRLAGIQEQYF. CDR3 in DNA: TGTGCCAGCAGCCCCAGACTAGCGGGAATCCAAGAGCAGTACTTC.

This clonotype came up many times. This chain connects TRBV19 to TRBJ1-5; D is unclear. In germline, CDR1 is LNHDA, CDR2 SQIVND (reference sequence). The CDR3 consists of 16 residues. V lost 3 bases and J 7 bases, leaving 19 bases between the germline ends. CDR3 in amino acids: CASSILLTRTSQPQHF. Written as DNA, the CDR3 is TGTGCCAGTAGTATCCTCCTCACACGGACTAGCCAGCCCCAGCATTTT.

Only one count was recorded for this clonotype. A much larger clonotype is one base distant, so this may be a read error. The rearrangement uses TRBV7-8 and TRBJ1-1, with 8 positions matching TRBD1. CDR3 length: 19 amino acids. CDR1 and CDR2 (germline): SGHVS, FQNEAQ. V gave up 5 bases and J gave up 1 base; unmatched junction bases: 18. The CDR3 DNA follows: TGTGCCAGCAGCGAATATACCTTCAGGGGGCCCGGACGGAACACTGAAGCTTTCTTT. The encoded protein is CASSEYTFRGPGRNTEAFF.

The chain recombines TRBV2 with TRBJ1-2; D is perhaps TRBD1 (5 bases). The CDR3 covers 15 residues. CDR1 and CDR2 (germline): SNHLY, FYNNEI. Trimming removed 6 bases at V and 2 bases at J, with 16 bases between. As DNA, the CDR3 is TGTGCCAGCAGACGGTGGGGGGAGCTAAACTATGGCTACACCTTC. Its protein product is CASRRWGELNYGYTF.